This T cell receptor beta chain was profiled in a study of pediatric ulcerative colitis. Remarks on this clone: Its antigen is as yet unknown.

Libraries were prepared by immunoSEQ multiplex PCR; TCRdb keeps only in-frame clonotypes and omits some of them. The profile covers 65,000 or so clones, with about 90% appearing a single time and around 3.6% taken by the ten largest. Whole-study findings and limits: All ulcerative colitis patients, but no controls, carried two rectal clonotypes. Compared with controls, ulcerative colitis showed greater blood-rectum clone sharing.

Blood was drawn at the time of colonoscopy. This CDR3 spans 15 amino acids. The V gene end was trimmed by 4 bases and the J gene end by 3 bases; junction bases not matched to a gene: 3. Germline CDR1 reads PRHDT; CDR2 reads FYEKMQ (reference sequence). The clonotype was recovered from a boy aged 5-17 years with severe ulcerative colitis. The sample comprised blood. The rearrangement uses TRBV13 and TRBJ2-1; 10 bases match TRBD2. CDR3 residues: CASSSGTSDYNEQFF. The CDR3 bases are TGTGCCAGCAGCTCCGGGACTAGCGACTACAATGAGCAGTTCTTC.